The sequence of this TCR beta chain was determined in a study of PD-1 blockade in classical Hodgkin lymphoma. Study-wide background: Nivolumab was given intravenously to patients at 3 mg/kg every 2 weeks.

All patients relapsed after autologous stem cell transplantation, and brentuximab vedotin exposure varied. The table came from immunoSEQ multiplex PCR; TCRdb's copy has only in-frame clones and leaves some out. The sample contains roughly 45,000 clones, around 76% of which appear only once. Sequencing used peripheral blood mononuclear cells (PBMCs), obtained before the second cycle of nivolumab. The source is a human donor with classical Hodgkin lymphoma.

CDR3 coding DNA: TGTGCCAGCAGTGAAATAATGACAGGGGTCAACACTGAAGCTTTCTTT. Protein sequence: CASSEIMTGVNTEAFF. The V call is TRBV2, the J call TRBJ1-1; TRBD1 matches 8 bases. Germline V gene data show CDR1 as SNHLY and CDR2 as FYNNEI. This CDR3 spans 16 amino acids. V was clipped by 2 bases and J by 2 bases; unmatched bases: 7.